This T cell receptor (beta chain) emerged from a study of blood T cells in healthy people across ages. This clonotype was found once. The study recruited healthy Caucasian donors from Russia who were aged roughly 6 to 95. The authors ran a second PCR of 7 to 11 cycles using a sample-barcoded 5' primer and a J-beta primer mix. TCRdb reprocessed the 5' RACE reads with MiXCR, giving one entry per CDR3 protein. The sample lists over a million distinct CDR3 sequences; 35% to 55% were seen once. Germline V gene lookup returns CDR1 SGHDT and CDR2 YYEEEE. The CDR3 extends over 15 amino acids. V was pared by 4 bases and J by 2 bases, with 13 bases between.

This TCR came from a woman aged 55-70 years in good health. Sequencing was carried out using blood. The J gene is TRBJ1-5, the V gene TRBV5-6; D gene ambiguous. CDR3 nucleotide sequence: TGTGCCAGCAGCCTGGGCCCCCGGGGCAATCAGCCCCAGCATTTT. Translation gives CASSLGPRGNQPQHF.